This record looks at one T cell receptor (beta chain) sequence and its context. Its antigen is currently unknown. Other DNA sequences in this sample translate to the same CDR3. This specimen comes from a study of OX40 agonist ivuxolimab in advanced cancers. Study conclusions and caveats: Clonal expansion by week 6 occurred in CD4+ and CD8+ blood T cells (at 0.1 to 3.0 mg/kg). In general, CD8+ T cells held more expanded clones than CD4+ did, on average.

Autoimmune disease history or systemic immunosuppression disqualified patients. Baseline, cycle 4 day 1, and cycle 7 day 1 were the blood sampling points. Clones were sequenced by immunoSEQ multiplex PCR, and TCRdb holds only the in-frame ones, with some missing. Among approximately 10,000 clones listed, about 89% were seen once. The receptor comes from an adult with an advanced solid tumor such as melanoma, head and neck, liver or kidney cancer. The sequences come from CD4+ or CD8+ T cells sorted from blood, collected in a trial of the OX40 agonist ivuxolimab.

The CDR3, as DNA: TGTGCCAGCAGTTTGGAGTACACTGAAGCTTTCTTT. Amino acids: CASSLEYTEAFF. This sequence joins TRBV28 and TRBJ1-1; no clear D gene. CDR1 is MDHEN and CDR2 is SYDVKM in the germline V gene. The CDR3 is 12 amino acids. V lost 3 bases and J 3 bases, leaving 5 bases between the germline ends.